This T cell receptor beta chain was captured by sequencing in a study of identical twins. Regarding the study as a whole: For zero-insertion analyses, partial confounding could come from invariant MAIT and iNKT cells. Weaker excess twin sharing was observed in beta out-of-frame sequences. Memory repertoires lacked the insertion deficit that abundant cord blood beta clonotypes showed. The study found excess low generation probability among twin-shared out-of-frame alpha sequences.

Germline assignment: CDR1 SNHLY and CDR2 FYNNEI. The CDR3 loop spans 10 amino acids. V was trimmed by 8 bases and J by 5 bases, leaving 6 bases between them. TCRdb re-analysed the 5' RACE reads in MiXCR, keeping a single row per CDR3 protein. This table holds under 350,000 distinct CDR3 sequences, less than 9.5% found once. This clonotype was counted many times. The antigen remains undetermined. This sequence may be a read error, since a much larger clone differs from it by one base. These data were also reused for a study on yellow fever vaccine responses in identical twins.

This receptor was taken from a woman aged 18-29 years in good health. The chain uses TRBV2 and TRBJ2-5; D may be TRBD2 (6 bases). The specimen was CD8+ T cells sorted from blood. Here the CDR3 reads CASGGETQYF. CDR3 coding DNA: TGTGCCAGCGGGGGGGAGACCCAGTACTTC.